These 18 T cell receptor beta chains originate from one sample sequenced in a study of regulatory T cells in long-lasting Graves disease. Combining iRepertoire HTBI primers with Arm-PCR of CDR3 regions, the authors built TCR beta libraries. TCRdb analysed the multiplex PCR reads with MiXCR anew, one entry per CDR3 protein. The sample lists roughly 520,000 distinct CDR3 sequences, 12% occurring once. Specified time point: newly diagnosed GD, antithyroid drugs for less than 3 months. PBMC-derived RNA was used for the TCR library. These data were likewise used in another study, on T cells in Graves' hyperthyroidism and ophthalmopathy.

Sequencing was performed on peripheral blood mononuclear cells (PBMCs), taken at new diagnosis, from a patient treated with antithyroid drugs. The receptors were gathered from a woman in her 30s with Graves disease.

The chain recombines TRBV11-3 with TRBJ2-1, with TRBD2 matching 12 bases. The CDR3 length is 18 residues. The J segment lost 5 bases and the V segment lost 5 bases, leaving 13 bases of the junction unmatched. Germline CDR1 is SGHNT and CDR2 is YENEEA. The CDR3 coding sequence is TGTGCCAGCAGCCCAGGACTAGCGGGACCCCAAGGGGACAATGAGCAGTTCTTC. Its protein product is CASSPGLAGPQGDNEQFF.

The chain combines TRBV27 with TRBJ2-2, with TRBD1 identical over 10 bases. This CDR3 comprises 16 residues. Trimming cost V 6 bases and J 5 bases; bases outside gene matches: 9. Germline V gene data show CDR1 as MNHEY and CDR2 as SMNVEV (reference sequence). CDR3 DNA sequence: TGTGCCAGCAGGTACAAGACAGGGGGCCTAACCGGGGAGCTGTTTTTT. Translation: CASRYKTGGLTGELFF.

The rearrangement links TRBV7-8 to TRBJ2-7; a possible D gene is TRBD2 (5 bases). Germline values: CDR1 SGHVS, CDR2 FQNEAQ. V dropped 1 base and J dropped 3 bases, with 13 bases sitting between them. The length of the CDR3 is 15 residues. The CDR3 DNA sequence: TGTGCCAGCAGCTTAGAGGCTAGCAGGATCTACGAGCAGTACTTC. Its protein is CASSLEASRIYEQYF.

At least ten counts were recorded for this clonotype. The V call is TRBV3-1, the J call TRBJ2-1, with D possibly being TRBD1 or TRBD2 (7 bases each). The CDR3 spans 18 residues. The germline CDR1 and CDR2 sequences are LGHDT and YNNKEL (reference sequence). V gave up 0 bases and J gave up 8 bases, with 23 bases separating them. The CDR3 DNA is TGTGCCAGCAGCCAAGAAAGCCGGGGAGGGGGCCGCGTGGATGAGCAGTTCTTC. This codes for CASSQESRGGGRVDEQFF.

This clonotype was picked up many times. The chain joins TRBV9 to TRBJ2-2; D call uncertain. The germline V and J ends were trimmed by 0 bases and 6 bases, with 18 bases remaining between them. The CDR3 runs to 17 residues. Germline V lookup: CDR1 SGDLS, CDR2 YYNGEE. DNA for the CDR3: TGTGCCAGCAGCGTAGAGTCCCCACGATTAAGCCCCGGGGAGCTGTTTTTT. It translates to CASSVESPRLSPGELFF.

The sample holds many counts of this clonotype. The chain employs TRBV12-3 or TRBV12-4 and TRBJ1-4; 7 bases fit TRBD1. V lost 5 bases, J lost 8 bases, and 8 bases stayed unmatched. The CDR3 has 14 amino acids. The DNA for the CDR3 is TGTGCCAGCAGTCCGACAGGGATAAGGGAAAAACTGTTTTTT. Translation: CASSPTGIREKLFF.

The J gene is TRBJ2-6, the V gene TRBV5-6; D perhaps matches TRBD2 (5 bases). The germline V gene has CDR1 SGHDT and CDR2 YYEEEE. This CDR3 is built from 16 residues. V was pared by 1 base and J by 4 bases, with 12 bases between. CDR3 nucleotide sequence: TGTGCCAGCAGCTTGTATAGCGCTGTGGGGGCCAACGTCCTGACTTTC. This translates into CASSLYSAVGANVLTF.

This clonotype showed up many times. V usage is TRBV2 and J usage is TRBJ2-4; 8 bases are shared with TRBD1. V shed 2 bases and J 1 base; nucleotides not matched to a gene: 4. The CDR3 extends over 16 amino acids. Germline assignment: CDR1 SNHLY and CDR2 FYNNEI. Here the CDR3 DNA reads TGTGCCAGCAGTGAAAGGACAGGGCGGGCCAAAAACATTCAGTACTTC. This translates into CASSERTGRAKNIQYF.

The J gene is TRBJ2-3, the V gene TRBV4-3, with D unclear. The CDR3 is made up of 14 amino acids. V gave up 4 bases and J gave up 5 bases, with 13 bases separating them. CDR1 LGHNA and CDR2 YSLEER come from the germline V gene. This CDR3 reads CASSPLGAGDTQYF. CDR3 nucleotide sequence: TGCGCCAGCAGCCCTCTGGGTGCTGGAGATACGCAGTATTTT.

With regard to this clonotype: A read error may produce the germline difference seen at one junction end. The CDR3, as DNA: TGTGCCGGCAGCCCGCGACTCGGACTATCGGGATCCGCTTACGAGCAGTACTTC. As protein: CAGSPRLGLSGSAYEQYF. This chain joins TRBV11-2 and TRBJ2-7; possibly TRBD2 for D (6 bases). In germline, CDR1 is SGHAT, CDR2 FQNNGV. This CDR3 is built from 18 residues.

The gene calls are TRBV30 and TRBJ2-7; D is tentatively TRBD1 or TRBD2 (5 bases each). Per germline, CDR1 GTSNPN and CDR2 SVGIG (reference sequence). V was shortened by 5 bases and J by 6 bases, with 23 bases between the two germline ends. The CDR3 is 15 residues long. DNA of the CDR3: TGTGCCTGGTCCGGGACGGCTATCCTCTCTGCCGAGCAGTACTTC. Its protein product is CAWSGTAILSAEQYF.

About this clonotype itself: This may come from a read error, since a much larger clone is one base off. V usage is TRBV6-2 or TRBV6-3 and J usage is TRBJ1-6; weak D call: TRBD1 (5 bases). Per the germline V gene, CDR1 is MNHEY and CDR2 is SVGEGT. Trimming left V 5 bases short and J 5 bases short, with 10 bases between. The length of the CDR3 is 14 residues. In DNA form, the CDR3 reads TGTGCCAGCAGTGCAGGGCGGAATAATTCACCCCTCCACTTT. This gives the protein CASSAGRNNSPLHF.

This clonotype was detected many times. V and J are TRBV3-1 and TRBJ1-6; D is ambiguous. The V gene lost 1 base and the J gene lost 8 bases, with 6 bases spanning the gap. Germline CDR1 and CDR2: LGHDT and YNNKEL (reference sequence). This CDR3 has 13 residues. Written as DNA, the CDR3 is TGTGCCAGCAGCCAAGGGTCAGATTCACCCCTCCACTTT. It yields the protein CASSQGSDSPLHF. Full variable domain (missing parts from reference TRBV3-1 and TRBJ1-6): DTAVSQTPKYLVTQMGNDKSIKCEQNLGHDTMYWYKQDSKKFLKIMFSYNNKELIINETVPNRFSPKSPDKAHLNLHINSLELGDSAVYFCASSQGSDSPLHFGNGTRLTVT.

The genes are TRBV18 and TRBJ2-1; possibly TRBD1 or TRBD2 for D (5 bases each). The CDR3 consists of 17 residues. Germline-derived CDR1 and CDR2 are KGHSH and LQKENI. Trimming cost V 0 bases and J 3 bases, with 15 bases left between them. The CDR3 nucleotides are TGTGCCAGCTCACCACCGATGGGACGGAAAGACTACAATGAGCAGTTCTTC. This encodes CASSPPMGRKDYNEQFF.

About this clonotype: This clone may be a read error of a much larger clone one base away. The CDR3 end shows no conserved phenylalanine or tryptophan, and so a read error is likely. J is TRBJ2-7 and V is TRBV20-1, with D uncertain. The CDR3 contains 11 residues. Germline loops: CDR1 DFQATT, CDR2 SNEGSKA (reference sequence). V lost 2 bases and J lost 4, with 6 bases in between. This CDR3 reads CSARFGYEQYL. The CDR3 bases are TGCAGTGCTAGATTCGGTTACGAGCAGTACTTG.

Notes on this clonotype: This may stem from a read error, because a much larger clone lies one nucleotide away. The genes are TRBV30 and TRBJ1-2; no definite D call. Trimming removed 5 bases from V and 4 bases from J, with 14 bases in between. In germline, CDR1 is GTSNPN, CDR2 SVGIG (reference sequence). The CDR3 has 13 residues. The CDR3 spells CAWGMGLSYGYTF. The CDR3 DNA reads as TGTGCCTGGGGTATGGGCCTCAGCTATGGCTACACCTTC.

Turning to this clonotype: Sequence at one end of the junction differs from germline and may be a read error. The rearrangement uses TRBV7-2 and TRBJ2-5, with TRBD1 matching 7 bases. CDR1 and CDR2 from the germline V gene are SGHTA and FQGNSA. This CDR3 has 14 residues. CDR3 sequence: CASFRGRVQESQYF. CDR3 coding DNA: TGTGCCAGTTTCAGGGGGAGAGTCCAAGAGTCCCAGTACTTC.

This clonotype was found many times. This chain connects TRBV27 to TRBJ2-2; D ambiguous. CDR1 MNHEY and CDR2 SMNVEV come from the germline V gene (reference sequence). V was clipped by 6 bases and J by 4 bases, with 9 bases between them. The CDR3 consists of 13 residues. CDR3 DNA: TGTGCCAGCAGAGGTACAAGCACCGGGGAGCTGTTTTTT. Residues: CASRGTSTGELFF.